One sample yielded the 24 T cell receptor beta chains listed below, sequenced in a study of blood T cell repertoires in COVID-19. Here immunoSEQ multiplex PCR was the method, and the copy in TCRdb shows in-frame clones only, minus some. Of 71,000 or so clones detected, around 87% appear once; the ten largest clones hold 8.3%. Sequenced: peripheral blood. These receptors came from a man between 50 and 59 years old with active COVID-19.

The V gene is TRBV24-1, the J gene TRBJ2-1; the D gene is possibly TRBD2 (6 bases). The V end was cut by 4 bases, the J end by 15 bases, with 15 bases between. The CDR3 contains 12 residues. Germline-derived CDR1 and CDR2 are KGHDR and SFDVKD. As DNA, the CDR3 is TGTGCCACCAGTGACCCGGGGGAGCGGTGGTTCTTC. Residues: CATSDPGERWFF.

CDR3 sequence reads: CASSSGQGNTGELFF. The CDR3 region has the DNA TGTGCCAGCAGCTCCGGACAGGGGAACACCGGGGAGCTGTTTTTT. This chain joins TRBV7-9 and TRBJ2-2; 8 nucleotides agree with TRBD1. The CDR3 is 15 residues long. Germline CDR1 reads SEHNR; CDR2 reads FQNEAQ (reference sequence). Trimming removed 4 bases from V and 1 base from J; junction bases left unmatched: 2.

The CDR3: CASRTSGTHYNEQFF. The CDR3 bases are TGTGCCTCCCGGACTAGCGGGACCCATTACAATGAGCAGTTCTTC. J is TRBJ2-1 and V is TRBV30, with 12 bases that match TRBD2. The V and J ends lost 7 bases and 4 bases, in that order; junction bases with no gene match: 8. This CDR3 has 15 residues. Germline CDR1 reads GTSNPN; CDR2 reads SVGIG (reference sequence).

The V call is TRBV4-3, the J call TRBJ2-7; 7 bases map to TRBD1. CDR1 is LGHNA, CDR2 YSLEER, per germline. The CDR3 contains 14 residues. The junction had 11 bases not matched to a gene; V was cut back by 8 bases and J by 4 bases. CDR3 in DNA: TGCGCCAGCTCCCCCGGGGCAGGGGGTTACGAGCAGTACTTC. Amino acid sequence: CASSPGAGGYEQYF.

This clone was counted a single time. The rearrangement links TRBV6-1 to TRBJ1-5; maybe TRBD1 (5 bases). The germline gives CDR1 MNHNS, CDR2 SASEGT. The ends were cut back, 2 bases at V and 3 bases at J, with 11 bases in the middle. CDR3 length equals 15 residues. The CDR3 reads CASSESDSSNQPQHF. CDR3 in DNA: TGTGCCAGCAGTGAATCCGACAGCTCCAATCAGCCCCAGCATTTT.

This chain uses TRBV5-5 with TRBJ2-7; 11 nucleotides match TRBD1. The CDR3 covers 14 residues. Germline trimming cut 4 bases from V and 1 base from J; bases unmatched to any gene: 1. CDR1 SGHKS and CDR2 YYEKEE come from the germline V gene (reference sequence). The CDR3 nucleotides read TGTGCCAGCAGCGGGACAGGGGGTTCCTACGAGCAGTACTTC. It is translated as CASSGTGGSYEQYF.

Here the CDR3 reads CATSDPGTGVRGETQYF. The DNA of the CDR3 is TGTGCCACCAGTGACCCCGGGACAGGGGTTAGGGGAGAGACCCAGTACTTC. J is TRBJ2-5 and V is TRBV24-1; 10 bases map to TRBD1. Germline V gene sequence: CDR1 KGHDR, CDR2 SFDVKD. After removal of 4 bases from V and 4 bases from J, the junction contained 11 bases not matched to a gene. CDR3 length: 17 residues.

Only one count was recorded for this clone. V is TRBV28 and J is TRBJ2-1; TRBD2 agrees at 7 bases. Germline-derived CDR1 and CDR2 are MDHEN and SYDVKM. The V gene end was trimmed by 3 bases and the J gene end by 0 bases; junction bases not matched to a gene: 5. CDR3 length equals 16 residues. In nucleotides, the CDR3 is TGTGCCAGCAGTTTGGGAGCGGGGATCTCCTACAATGAGCAGTTCTTC. It codes for CASSLGAGISYNEQFF.

In this sample, this clone turned up once. The CDR3 loop is CASSQGITGGLPNSGANVLTF. CDR3 coding DNA: TGTGCCAGCAGCCAAGGAATAACCGGGGGACTTCCTAACTCTGGGGCCAACGTCCTGACTTTC. The gene calls are TRBV14 and TRBJ2-6; D might be TRBD2 (6 bases). The CDR3 totals 21 residues. Per germline, CDR1 SGHDN and CDR2 FVKESK. V was cut by 1 base and J by 0 bases, with 22 bases left in between. The full variable domain, in which reference TRBV14 and TRBJ2-6 provide the parts outside the CDR3, is EAGVTQFPSHSVIEKGQTVTLRCDPISGHDNLYWYRRVMGKEIKFLLHFVKESKQDESGMPNNRFLAERTGGTYSTLKVQPAELEDSGVYFCASSQGITGGLPNSGANVLTFGAGSRLTVL.

The genes are TRBV5-5 and TRBJ1-4, with 8 bases matching TRBD1. V was pared by 4 bases and J by 8 bases, with 13 bases of the junction left unmatched. The CDR3 covers 16 residues. Germline assignment: CDR1 SGHKS and CDR2 YYEKEE (reference sequence). This chain's CDR3 is CASSETGDRRGEKLFF. The CDR3, as DNA: TGTGCCAGCAGCGAGACCGGGGACAGGAGAGGGGAAAAACTGTTTTTT.

The CDR3 sequence: CSAKTPGTGYNEQFF. CDR3 bases: TGCAGCGCCAAAACCCCTGGGACAGGGTACAATGAGCAGTTCTTC. V is TRBV29-1 and J is TRBJ2-1; 9 nucleotides match TRBD1. Germline V gene lookup returns CDR1 SQVTM and CDR2 ANQGSEA. The ends lost 7 bases at V and 4 bases at J; junction bases unmatched: 11. The CDR3 has 15 amino acids.

CDR3 in amino acids: CASSKKGMNTEAFF. In nucleotides, the CDR3 is TGTGCCAGTTCAAAAAAGGGGATGAACACTGAAGCTTTCTTT. This chain connects TRBV6-5 to TRBJ1-1; perhaps TRBD1 as D (5 bases). Trimming cost V 9 bases and J 0 bases, with 14 bases left between them. The CDR3 has 14 residues. CDR1 is MNHEY and CDR2 is SVGAGI in the germline V gene.

CDR3 DNA: TGCGCCAGCAGCCCGGGGACAGGGGGCTACGAGCAGTACTTC. Its protein is CASSPGTGGYEQYF. V usage is TRBV4-3 and J usage is TRBJ2-7, with 11 bases lining up with TRBD1. This CDR3 is 14 amino acids long. The germline V gene has CDR1 LGHNA and CDR2 YSLEER. V lost 4 bases and J lost 3; bases outside the gene matches: 2.

This chain connects TRBV7-2 to TRBJ2-5; tentatively, D is TRBD2 (6 bases). This CDR3 comprises 13 residues. V lost 6 bases and J 5 bases, leaving 13 bases between the germline ends. Germline V gene sequence: CDR1 SGHTA, CDR2 FQGNSA. CDR3 coding DNA: TGTGCCAGCAGAGGCGGGGTAATCGAGACCCAGTACTTC. It codes for CASRGGVIETQYF.

This clone has just one count. The chain combines TRBV6-1 with TRBJ2-1; 7 nucleotides line up with TRBD1. CDR3 length: 18 amino acids. Germline assignment: CDR1 MNHNS and CDR2 SASEGT. V gave up 4 bases and J gave up 4 bases; unmatched junction bases: 16. CDR3 protein: CASSVGSAGGPLYNEQFF. The DNA of the CDR3 is TGTGCCAGCAGTGTGGGATCGGCAGGGGGACCTCTTTACAATGAGCAGTTCTTC.

The rearrangement joins TRBV11-2 to TRBJ2-3, with 10 positions matching TRBD2. The CDR3 is made up of 16 amino acids. The germline gives CDR1 SGHAT, CDR2 FQNNGV. V shed 1 base and J 4 bases; nucleotides not matched to a gene: 5. The CDR3 region has the DNA TGTGCCAGCAGCTTAGCGCTAGCGGGAGTCTCAGATACGCAGTATTTT. Its protein product is CASSLALAGVSDTQYF.

This chain links TRBV14 with TRBJ1-4; possible D gene TRBD1, 5 bases. CDR3 length equals 16 residues. V was clipped by 0 bases and J by 7 bases, with 15 bases between them. Germline V lookup: CDR1 SGHDN, CDR2 FVKESK. CDR3 DNA: TGTGCCAGCAGCCAAGATGGCCAGGGCCGCCGTGAAAAACTGTTTTTT. Its protein is CASSQDGQGRREKLFF.

The rearrangement uses TRBV7-2 and TRBJ1-4; D not resolved. Germline-derived CDR1 and CDR2 are SGHTA and FQGNSA. CDR3 size: 18 residues. Trimming took 1 base from V and 2 from J, leaving 17 bases between them. CDR3 region: CASSLEAIRELTNEKLFF. The CDR3 bases are TGTGCCAGCAGCTTAGAAGCTATAAGGGAGCTGACTAATGAAAAACTGTTTTTT.

This chain links TRBV20-1 with TRBJ1-5, with a tentative D call TRBD1 (6 bases). The CDR3 has 14 amino acids. CDR1 is DFQATT, CDR2 SNEGSKA, per germline (reference sequence). Between the trimmed V and J ends, which lost 3 bases and 2 bases, there was a span of 11 bases. The CDR3 protein is CSASGGGGNQPQHF. Here the CDR3 DNA reads TGCAGTGCTAGTGGAGGGGGTGGCAATCAGCCCCAGCATTTT.

The rearrangement joins TRBV6-2 or TRBV6-3 to TRBJ2-3, with D possibly TRBD2 on 6 matching bases. CDR1 is MNHEY and CDR2 is SVGEGT in the germline V gene. V was clipped by 0 bases and J by 0 bases, with 13 bases between them. The CDR3 covers 17 residues. The CDR3 DNA is TGTGCCAGCAGTTACTCCCCTAGGGCGGGGAGCACAGATACGCAGTATTTT. It is translated as CASSYSPRAGSTDTQYF.

The J gene is TRBJ1-2, the V gene TRBV6-5; D is uncertain. Germline V lookup: CDR1 MNHEY, CDR2 SVGAGI. CDR3 size: 12 residues. The V end was cut by 6 bases, the J end by 4 bases, with 9 bases between. The CDR3 spells CASSPGIYGYTF. As DNA, the CDR3 is TGTGCCAGCAGCCCGGGTATCTATGGCTACACCTTC.

The chain is built from TRBV24-1 and TRBJ2-7; 8 bases match TRBD2. Germline assignment: CDR1 KGHDR and CDR2 SFDVKD. The trim removed 6 bases at V and 4 bases at J, leaving 7 bases unmatched. CDR3 length equals 14 residues. CDR3 DNA sequence: TGTGCCACCAGTACCGGGACTAGAGTTTACGAGCAGTACTTC. This gives the protein CATSTGTRVYEQYF.

Relative to its sample, this clone is medium-sized. This chain joins TRBV10-2 and TRBJ1-2; TRBD1 might be the D (6 bases). From germline, CDR1 is WSHSY and CDR2 SAAADI. This CDR3 is built from 13 residues. Deletions cut 2 bases from V and 6 bases from J, with 10 bases between. Here the CDR3 reads CASSEDPGDGYTF. As DNA, the CDR3 is TGCGCCAGCAGTGAGGATCCAGGGGATGGCTACACCTTC.

V usage is TRBV4-3 and J usage is TRBJ2-1; tentative D call: TRBD2 (5 bases). CDR1 and CDR2 from the germline V gene are LGHNA and YSLEER. This CDR3 has 18 amino acids. V was trimmed by 0 bases and J by 7 bases, leaving 22 bases between them. The chain's CDR3 is CASSQEGIQLSLANEQFF. The DNA for the CDR3 is TGCGCCAGCAGCCAAGAAGGGATCCAACTTAGTCTAGCTAATGAGCAGTTCTTC.